The source of this T cell receptor (beta chain) is a study of T cells after yellow fever vaccination (dated by TCRdb to the late 2010s). For the wider study: Libraries from fractions with low cell numbers were prepared with the SMART-Seq v4 Ultra Low Input RNA kit. The cohort comprised two healthy male donors, one aged 18 to 30 and one aged 30 to 40 years. To track T-cell clones before and after primary and booster YFV17D yellow fever vaccination, bulk TCR alpha and beta repertoires were sequenced longitudinally. Bulk PBMC replicates and cell subsets were isolated from blood drawn at multiple timepoints before and after both primary and secondary immunization.

Reading the germline V gene gives CDR1 MGHDK and CDR2 SYGVNS. V gives up 0 bases and J gives up 4 bases, and the segment between their germline ends measures 12 bases. The CDR3 sequence holds 15 residues, the cysteine and phenylalanine included. Only the CDR3 region is kept as DNA, spanning 45 bases read in frame from base 1. This clonotype was observed at least ten times. It has no known antigen specificity. Base-call qualities are not available, and no considerably larger clone is one nucleotide away. What this sample's treatment or condition label stands for: live attenuated yellow fever vaccine strain. PBMCs were isolated from peripheral blood using a standard Ficoll-Paque protocol. Dynabeads CD4 and CD8 positive selection kits were used to isolate CD4 and CD8 T-cell fractions. RNA was extracted with TriZol from bulk PBMCs, CD4 and CD8 fractions, and dextramer-positive and dextramer-negative fractions.

Paper-wide results and their limitations: Most clones expanded after primary vaccination were re-detected after the booster (almost 98% of CD4 and approximately 85% of CD8), suggesting broad memory maintenance. The study included only a couple of donors, which limits how far the findings can be generalized. Computational filtering was required because FACS-sorted repertoires could contain abundant contaminating clonotypes from the bulk population. Compared with the primary T-cell response, the secondary T-cell response was weaker but faster, peaking on day 5 rather than day 15. A small fraction of clonotypes showed up in both the CD4 and CD8 compartments, probably as a result of convergent recombination.

TCR cDNA was synthesized by 5'RACE template switching, which introduced a universal primer site and unique molecular identifiers. Priming of cDNA synthesis was performed from both the TCR alpha and TCR beta constant segments. Two PCR steps were used to amplify libraries, with sample barcodes and sequencing adapters being added in the second step. Sequencing of the libraries was done on either Illumina HiSeq 2500 (2x100 bp) or NovaSeq (2x150 bp). In the source study's methods: MIGEC handled demultiplexing of reads and collapsing into UMI consensus sequences, while MiXCR performed V(D)J alignment. Using edgeR on replicate PBMC samples, clonotypes were called vaccine-responding if FDR was below 0.01 and the log2 fold change was above 5 up to day 15. Bulk clonotypes were assigned CD4 or CD8 identity according to which sequenced CD4 or CD8 repertoire held them at higher abundance. TCRdb took the public reads, trimmed them with fastp at Q25, ran MiXCR for clone calling and kept in-frame beta chains. Rows with one shared CDR3 protein collapse into an entry with the most common genes and DNA. The V and J calls were determined by TCRdb, not by the authors. The sample table lists 170,000 or so distinct CDR3 sequences, about 6% of them with a count of one. The ten largest clones take up about 2.7% of the sample.

Sequencing used CD4+ T cells sorted from PBMCs, obtained on the day of the first yellow fever vaccination. The receptor was derived from a man aged 18 to 29 who received the YFV17D yellow fever vaccine. The rearranged chain carries TRBV25-1 and TRBJ2-5; TRBD2 might be the D gene, on 6 matching bases. The CDR3 has the sequence CASSEYRGGSETQYF. At the DNA level, the sequence is TGTGCCAGCAGTGAATATCGGGGAGGTTCAGAGACCCAGTACTTC. Extended through the reference TRBV25-1 and TRBJ2-5 proteins, this CDR3 yields the full variable domain: EADIYQTPRYLVIGTGKKITLECSQTMGHDKMYWYQQDPGMELHLIHYSYGVNSTEKGDLSSESTVSRIRTEHFPLTLESARPSHTSQYLCASSEYRGGSETQYFGPGTRLLVL.